This T cell receptor beta chain was sequenced in a study of T cell responses to AZD1222 COVID-19 vaccine. Clones were sequenced by immunoSEQ multiplex PCR, and TCRdb holds only the in-frame ones, with some missing. The sample includes around 46,000 clones, 75% to 90% seen only once; the top ten take about 5.2%. The CDR3 covers 16 residues. Trimming took off 0 bases at V and 0 bases at J, with 10 bases between the two ends. CDR1 and CDR2 from the germline V gene are MGHRA and YSYEKL. The rearrangement links TRBV4-1 to TRBJ2-3; D call uncertain. This specimen consisted of peripheral blood, obtained 28 days after the second AZD1222 dose. The clonotype was recovered from an adult who received the AZD1222 COVID-19 vaccine. The CDR3 loop reads CASSQDVYSSTDTQYF. In DNA, the CDR3 is TGCGCCAGCAGCCAAGATGTATACAGTAGCACAGATACGCAGTATTTT.